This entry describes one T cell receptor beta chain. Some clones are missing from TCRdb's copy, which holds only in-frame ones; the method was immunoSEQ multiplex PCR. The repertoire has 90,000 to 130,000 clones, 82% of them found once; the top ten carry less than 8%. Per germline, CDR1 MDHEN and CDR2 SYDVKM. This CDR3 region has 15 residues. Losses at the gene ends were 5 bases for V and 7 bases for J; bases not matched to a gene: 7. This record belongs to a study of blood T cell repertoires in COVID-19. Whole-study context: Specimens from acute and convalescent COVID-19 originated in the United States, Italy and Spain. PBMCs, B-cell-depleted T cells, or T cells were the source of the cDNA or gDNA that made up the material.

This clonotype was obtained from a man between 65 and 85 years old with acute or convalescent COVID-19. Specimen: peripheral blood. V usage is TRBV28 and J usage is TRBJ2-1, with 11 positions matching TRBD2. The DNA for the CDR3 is TGTGCCAGCAGTACCCCAGGACTAGCGGGTAATGAGCAGTTCTTC. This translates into CASSTPGLAGNEQFF.